This paragraph covers one TCR beta chain sequence. Under the authors' procedure: Reference gene primer amplification gave nucleated cell count estimates. This table comes from immunoSEQ multiplex PCR, and its TCRdb copy is limited to in-frame clones, with some not included. That table supplies the V and J calls and clone size; D and trimming were determined from the DNA. The sample has more than 150,000 clones; around 85% are singletons. This specimen belongs to a study of blood T cell repertoires in COVID-19. What was sequenced was peripheral blood. The sequence was collected from a woman aged 70-85 years with acute or convalescent COVID-19.

CDR3 coding DNA: TGTGCCAGCTTGACTAGCGGGAGAACAGATACGCAGTATTTT. Amino acid sequence: CASLTSGRTDTQYF. The chain uses TRBV18 and TRBJ2-3, with 12 nucleotides matching TRBD2. The CDR3 is 14 residues long. The ends lost 7 bases at V and 3 bases at J; junction bases unmatched: 2. The germline V gene encodes CDR1 KGHSH and CDR2 LQKENI.